This TCR beta chain derives from a study of blood T cell repertoires in COVID-19 (dated by TCRdb to 2018 to 2020). With regard to the full study: Collaborator samples came from the United States, Italy and Spain and covered acute and convalescent phases of COVID-19. The material from the prospective study consisted of cDNA or gDNA derived from T cells, B-cell-depleted T cells, or PBMCs. Subjects who had been exposed to COVID-19, were actively infected with it, or had recovered from it provided the deeply sampled blood TCRbeta repertoires that made up the dataset. The repertoires were released in a freely available public database meant as a resource for research on the immune response to SARS-CoV-2. Samples came from the ongoing ImmuneRACE study (first 160 participants) plus 1,254 subjects from 6 global collaborators. Nearly every sample came with metadata listing a de-identified subject ID, COVID-19 status, age in years and sex. Where available, HLA class I and class II types were taken from metadata supplied by the sample provider and were not determined by assay-based typing.

With regard to this clone: The antigen this receptor binds is unknown. Per-base qualities were not stored, and no clone one base away is much larger. The sample has other DNA sequences that encode this CDR3 too.

Each collaborating institution followed its own protocols to collect whole blood in K2EDTA tubes. Collaborator samples were shipped for TCRbeta analysis as frozen whole blood, isolated PBMCs, or DNA extracted from either sample type. TCRbeta CDR3 regions were amplified from genomic DNA using the immunoSEQ Assay, a bias-controlled multiplex PCR. The authors' analysis ran thus. Nucleated cell counts per sample were estimated from amplification of reference gene primers within the assay. To quantify the absolute abundance of each unique TCRbeta CDR3 rearrangement, sequence reads were collapsed and filtered. For each sample, productive Simpson clonality was calculated by taking the square root of Simpson's diversity index across productive rearrangements. In its TCRdb copy, this immuneACCESS table keeps in-frame sequences only and misses some clones. Where compared with another copy, unresolved V genes explain less than half of these, and the others have no known cause. Clonal size and the V and J genes are those of that table, whereas D and trimming came from the DNA. The sample yields under 300,000 clones; approximately 79% were counted once. The top ten hold approximately 4.9% of the sample.

A distance of 8 bases separates the germline ends of V and J, which lose 0 bases and 2 bases respectively. CDR1 is given as SGHNT and CDR2 as YYREEE, both from the germline V gene (reference sequence). Including cysteine and phenylalanine, the CDR3 has 14 amino acids. Solely the CDR3 DNA is kept, with 42 bases framed from the first base. Results the study describes overall, beyond this receptor: Clinical and demographic metadata were provided uncurated, with the amount varying by source and participant.

Input material: peripheral blood. In this chain, TRBV5-4 is recombined with TRBJ2-5; no D gene call is confident. The clonotype comes from a woman at least 80 years old with active or convalescent COVID-19. The DNA is TGTGCCAGCAGCTTGGGTCAGACACAAGAGACCCAGTACTTC. Its coded protein is CASSLGQTQETQYF.